These 31 T cell receptor beta chains originate from one sample sequenced in a study of cytomegalovirus exposure and HLA in healthy donors. It was with 60 Vbeta and 13 Jbeta primers that the PCR ran. Libraries were prepared by immunoSEQ multiplex PCR; TCRdb keeps only in-frame clonotypes and omits some of them. In the table there are roughly 90,000 clones, roughly four fifths of which are singletons. Sequencing was carried out using PBMCs. These receptors came from a man between 25 and 39 years old in good health and CMV-seropositive.

CDR3 amino acids: CASSPGTHQETQYF. For the CDR3, the DNA is TGTGCCAGCAGCCCCGGGACTCACCAAGAGACCCAGTACTTC. The chain combines TRBV7-7 with TRBJ2-5, with a possible D match to TRBD2 (6 bases). This CDR3 is 14 amino acids long. V lost 5 bases and J lost 0, with 10 bases in between. Germline loops: CDR1 SSHAT, CDR2 FNYEAQ (reference sequence).

The chain uses TRBV21-1 and TRBJ2-3; TRBD2 reflects the table's D call only, with no check against the DNA. TRBV21-1 represents a pseudogene. The CDR3 spans 16 residues. For the CDR3, the DNA is TGTGCCAGCAATGGACTAGCGGGAGTACCGCCAGATACGCAGTATTTT. Its protein product is CASNGLAGVPPDTQYF.

This chain uses TRBV6-5 with TRBJ1-1, with no clear D. Germline V CDR1 and CDR2: MNHEY, SVGAGI. V was clipped by 5 bases and J by 6 bases, with 16 bases between them. The CDR3 loop spans 14 amino acids. The CDR3, as DNA: TGTGCCAGCAGTGAAGGAACGGGAGCGTCTGAAGCTTTCTTT. Translating it yields CASSEGTGASEAFF.

On this clone itself: This same CDR3 is encoded by further DNA sequences in the sample. The rearrangement joins TRBV28 to TRBJ2-5; tentative D call: TRBD2 (5 bases). The ends were cut back, 3 bases at V and 1 base at J, with 9 bases in the middle. Germline CDR1 is MDHEN and CDR2 is SYDVKM. This CDR3 is 14 amino acids long. The CDR3 reads CASSFAGGQETQYF. As DNA, the CDR3 is TGTGCCAGCAGTTTCGCGGGCGGCCAAGAGACCCAGTACTTC.

The chain uses TRBV7-9 and TRBJ2-7; a possible D gene is TRBD1 (6 bases). This CDR3 has 15 residues. Per germline, CDR1 SEHNR and CDR2 FQNEAQ (reference sequence). The V end lost 0 bases, the J end lost 3 bases, and 12 bases lay between the germline ends. DNA of the CDR3: TGTGCCAGCAGCTTAGCTGGGGACAATAACTACGAGCAGTACTTC. This codes for CASSLAGDNNYEQYF.

The chain links TRBV10-3 to TRBJ2-5, with TRBD1 as a possible D gene (6 bases). Germline V lookup: CDR1 ENHRY, CDR2 SYGVKD. V was clipped by 3 bases and J by 1 base, with 15 bases between them. This CDR3 region has 16 residues. The CDR3: CAISDSGHRGQETQYF. DNA of the CDR3: TGTGCCATCAGTGACTCGGGACATAGGGGCCAAGAGACCCAGTACTTC.

V gene TRBV6-6 combines with J gene TRBJ2-7; 9 bases are shared with TRBD1. The CDR3 runs 13 residues. Trimming took 8 bases from V and 4 from J; bases not matched to a gene: 6. The V gene's germline CDR1 is MNHNY and CDR2 SVGAGI (reference sequence). The CDR3 protein is CASRQGVAYEQYF. As DNA, the CDR3 is TGTGCCAGCCGACAGGGGGTCGCGTACGAGCAGTACTTC.

This clone was seen only a few times. The rearrangement joins TRBV6-1 to TRBJ2-1; TRBD1 aligns across 10 bases. CDR3 length: 15 amino acids. Per the germline V gene, CDR1 is MNHNS and CDR2 is SASEGT. Losses at the gene ends were 5 bases for V and 5 bases for J; bases not matched to a gene: 6. The CDR3, as DNA: TGTGCCAGCAGTCCATTGGGACAGGGGCACAATGAGCAGTTCTTC. Protein sequence: CASSPLGQGHNEQFF.

This clone was observed once. V gene TRBV10-2 combines with J gene TRBJ1-1; D gene unclear. Germline CDR1 WSHSY, CDR2 SAAADI. V was clipped by 3 bases and J by 1 base, with 6 bases between them. CDR3 length equals 13 residues. In nucleotides, the CDR3 is TGCGCCAGCAGTGAATCGGGGAACACTGAAGCTTTCTTT. Its protein is CASSESGNTEAFF.

This chain connects TRBV23-1 to TRBJ2-7; 9 bases line up with TRBD1. TRBV23-1 falls under the ORF class, with uncertain function. J gave up 6 bases and V 5 bases, and 2 bases lay outside the gene matches. The CDR3 sequence is 12 residues long. The CDR3 bases are TGCGCCAGCAGTGGGACAGGGACCGAGCAGTACTTC. Residues: CASSGTGTEQYF.

The chain employs TRBV6-1 and TRBJ1-5; no clear D. Trimming left V 4 bases short and J 3 bases short, with 22 bases between. The germline CDR1 and CDR2 sequences are MNHNS and SASEGT. CDR3 length equals 18 residues. The CDR3 region is CASSGLLTLGKINQPQHF. CDR3 sequence (DNA): TGTGCCAGCAGTGGTCTACTAACACTAGGGAAAATCAATCAGCCCCAGCATTTT.

CDR3 loop: CASSLVGTSGRGYNEQFF. CDR3 nucleotide sequence: TGTGCCAGCAGCTTGGTTGGGACTAGCGGGAGAGGATACAATGAGCAGTTCTTC. The J gene is TRBJ2-1, the V gene TRBV5-4; 14 bases are a match to TRBD2. V lost 0 bases to trimming and J lost 4 bases; unmatched junction nucleotides: 6. Germline assignment: CDR1 SGHNT and CDR2 YYREEE (reference sequence). This CDR3 comprises 18 residues. The complete variable domain, with remaining parts taken from reference TRBV5-4 and TRBJ2-1, reads ETGVTQSPTHLIKTRGQQVTLRCSSQSGHNTVSWYQQALGQGPQFIFQYYREEENGRGNFPPRFSGLQFPNYSSELNVNALELDDSALYLCASSLVGTSGRGYNEQFFGPGTRLTVL.

The chain links TRBV2 to TRBJ2-7; 7 bases align to TRBD1. Germline lookup yields CDR1 SNHLY and CDR2 FYNNEI. The CDR3 length is 15 residues. With 1 base clipped from V and 2 bases from J, the junction kept 5 bases outside the gene matches. The CDR3 here is CASSEVDRAAYEQYF. The DNA of the CDR3 is TGTGCCAGCAGTGAAGTCGACAGGGCGGCCTACGAGCAGTACTTC. Full variable domain (outside the CDR3, taken from reference TRBV2 and TRBJ2-7): EPEVTQTPSHQVTQMGQEVILRCVPISNHLYFYWYRQILGQKVEFLVSFYNNEISEKSEIFDDQFSVERPDGSNFTLKIRSTKLEDSAMYFCASSEVDRAAYEQYFGPGTRLTVT.

This clone came up a few times. The chain couples TRBV5-1 to TRBJ1-1; D call uncertain. V gave up 0 bases and J gave up 6 bases, with 15 bases separating them. The CDR3 contains 15 residues. Germline V gives CDR1 SGHRS, CDR2 YFSETQ. The DNA of the CDR3 is TGCGCCAGCAGCTTGGATACGGGAAACATCCCTGAAGCTTTCTTT. Encoded protein: CASSLDTGNIPEAFF.

The chain uses TRBV19 and TRBJ2-7; 7 bases map to TRBD1. The CDR3 is 15 amino acids. The trim removed 5 bases at V and 1 base at J, leaving 8 bases unmatched. Germline V CDR1 and CDR2: LNHDA, SQIVND (reference sequence). CDR3 bases: TGTGCCAGTAGTCCCTCGACAGGGAAATCCTACGAGCAGTACTTC. Translated: CASSPSTGKSYEQYF.

The chain recombines TRBV19 with TRBJ1-5; tentative D call: TRBD1 (5 bases). This CDR3 contains 14 residues. CDR1 is LNHDA, CDR2 SQIVND, per germline (reference sequence). V was pared by 5 bases and J by 3 bases, with 11 bases between. The CDR3 sequence: CASSPQGNNQPQHF. DNA of the CDR3: TGTGCCAGTAGTCCGCAGGGTAACAATCAGCCCCAGCATTTT.

This chain links TRBV9 with TRBJ2-7; D remains ambiguous. In germline, CDR1 is SGDLS, CDR2 YYNGEE. Trimming shortened V by 0 bases and J by 6 bases, and 10 bases separated the two germline ends. CDR3 length equals 13 residues. The CDR3 DNA sequence: TGTGCCAGCAGCGTAGCCATCGTCGGCGAGCAGTACTTC. Translating gives CASSVAIVGEQYF.

The V call is TRBV28, the J call TRBJ1-5; D uncertain. Trimming removed 7 bases from V and 6 bases from J, with 19 bases in between. CDR1 MDHEN and CDR2 SYDVKM come from the germline V gene. The CDR3 is made up of 15 amino acids. CDR3 coding DNA: TGTGCCAGCAACCCCCGGGGAGGTTCGGGTCAGCCCCAGCATTTT. Encoded protein: CASNPRGGSGQPQHF.

This clone showed up just once. The rearrangement uses TRBV25-1 and TRBJ2-3; TRBD2 agrees at 10 bases. The J segment lost 4 bases and the V segment lost 6 bases, leaving 7 bases of the junction unmatched. This CDR3 is built from 15 residues. Looked up from germline, CDR1 is MGHDK and CDR2 is SYGVNS. The DNA for the CDR3 is TGTGCCAGCAGAGGGCTAGCGGGAGTGGCAGATACGCAGTATTTT. Translating it yields CASRGLAGVADTQYF.

The chain carries TRBV10-3 and TRBJ2-7; TRBD1 matches 8 bases. The CDR3 contains 17 residues. The V gene's germline CDR1 is ENHRY and CDR2 SYGVKD. V was clipped by 9 bases and J by 5 bases; unmatched bases: 21. The DNA for the CDR3 is TGTGCCATTGCAACAGGGGGTTTGGGGAATGGGGATGACGAGCAGTACTTC. It translates to CAIATGGLGNGDDEQYF.

This sequence joins TRBV29-1 and TRBJ1-4, with TRBD1 identical over 9 bases. This CDR3 contains 14 residues. Germline loops: CDR1 SQVTM, CDR2 ANQGSEA. Losses at the gene ends were 4 bases for V and 6 bases for J; bases not matched to a gene: 6. CDR3 in amino acids: CSVGQQGAYEKLFF. In DNA, the CDR3 is TGCAGCGTTGGTCAACAGGGGGCTTATGAAAAACTGTTTTTT.

The chain joins TRBV10-3 to TRBJ2-3, with a possible D match to TRBD2 (7 bases). The V and J ends lost 3 bases and 4 bases respectively, with 20 bases between them. Germline CDR1 ENHRY, CDR2 SYGVKD. The CDR3 has 17 residues. CDR3 DNA sequence: TGTGCCATCAGTGAAGGTGAAGGGGGGGGTGGGGCAGATACGCAGTATTTT. Its protein product is CAISEGEGGGGADTQYF.

The chain couples TRBV7-7 to TRBJ2-3; 9 positions match TRBD2. CDR1 SSHAT and CDR2 FNYEAQ come from the germline V gene (reference sequence). Trimming took 5 bases from V and 4 from J; bases not matched to a gene: 4. This CDR3 contains 14 residues. The CDR3 loop reads CASSSSGSADTQYF. DNA for the CDR3: TGTGCCAGCAGCAGTAGCGGGAGTGCAGATACGCAGTATTTT. The complete variable domain, with remaining parts taken from reference TRBV7-7 and TRBJ2-3, reads GAGVSQSPRYKVTKRGQDVTLRCDPISSHATLYWYQQALGQGPEFLTYFNYEAQPDKSGLPSDRFSAERPEGSISTLTIQRTEQRDSAMYRCASSSSGSADTQYFGPGTRLTVL.

V and J are TRBV19 and TRBJ2-1; no clear D gene. V was clipped by 4 bases and J by 4 bases, with 5 bases between them. Germline V lookup: CDR1 LNHDA, CDR2 SQIVND (reference sequence). CDR3 size: 12 residues. The CDR3, as DNA: TGTGCCAGTAGTACGTTGTACAATGAGCAGTTCTTC. Residues: CASSTLYNEQFF.

V gene TRBV7-9 combines with J gene TRBJ2-7, with unresolved D. Trimming removed 5 bases at V and 7 bases at J, with 15 bases between. The CDR3 has 13 amino acids. Germline V gene data show CDR1 as SEHNR and CDR2 as FQNEAQ (reference sequence). CDR3 nucleotide sequence: TGTGCCAGCAGCCCCCCCCGTGCACAGGAGCAGTACTTC. Translated: CASSPPRAQEQYF. Looking up the rest from reference TRBV7-9 and TRBJ2-7 gives the full variable domain: DTGVSQNPRHKITKRGQNVTFRCDPISEHNRLYWYRQTLGQGPEFLTYFQNEAQLEKSRLLSDRFSAERPKGSFSTLEIQRTEQGDSAMYLCASSPPRAQEQYFGPGTRLTVT.

V and J are TRBV28 and TRBJ1-5; no reliable D call. CDR3 length equals 15 residues. V dropped 3 bases and J dropped 2 bases, with 11 bases sitting between them. Germline CDR1 is MDHEN and CDR2 is SYDVKM. CDR3 DNA: TGTGCCAGCAGTTTGGTGACATCCGGCAATCAGCCCCAGCATTTT. It specifies CASSLVTSGNQPQHF.

The chain employs TRBV18 and TRBJ2-7; weak D call: TRBD2 (6 bases). V gave up 0 bases and J gave up 4 bases, with 13 bases separating them. CDR1 and CDR2 from the germline V gene are KGHSH and LQKENI. CDR3 length: 15 amino acids. CDR3 nucleotides: TGTGCCAGCTCACCACCTCGGACGGGAGTGTACGAGCAGTACTTC. This sequence encodes CASSPPRTGVYEQYF.

The chain joins TRBV5-4 to TRBJ2-1; D may be TRBD1 (6 bases). The V gene's germline CDR1 is SGHNT and CDR2 YYREEE (reference sequence). Trimming stripped 4 bases from V and 10 bases from J, with 15 bases between. The CDR3 runs to 13 residues. The CDR3 coding sequence is TGTGCCAGCAGCACCGGAAACCAGGGGGAGCAGTTCTTC. Translating gives CASSTGNQGEQFF. Variable domain in full (rest from reference TRBV5-4 and TRBJ2-1): ETGVTQSPTHLIKTRGQQVTLRCSSQSGHNTVSWYQQALGQGPQFIFQYYREEENGRGNFPPRFSGLQFPNYSSELNVNALELDDSALYLCASSTGNQGEQFFGPGTRLTVL.

The chain recombines TRBV28 with TRBJ1-2; perhaps TRBD1 as D (6 bases). The CDR3 is made up of 13 amino acids. Trimming removed 7 bases from V and 4 bases from J, with 13 bases in between. Germline lookup yields CDR1 MDHEN and CDR2 SYDVKM. In DNA form, the CDR3 reads TGTGCCAGCATACAGGGCGGGGGCTATGGCTACACCTTC. Amino acid sequence: CASIQGGGYGYTF.

This chain connects TRBV28 to TRBJ2-5; TRBD2 might be the D (6 bases). Trimming took 7 bases from V and 5 from J, leaving 11 bases between them. The CDR3 runs 12 residues. CDR1 is MDHEN and CDR2 is SYDVKM in the germline V gene. The CDR3 loop is CASTGEAETQYF. The CDR3 DNA reads as TGTGCCAGCACGGGGGAGGCGGAGACCCAGTACTTC. Looking up the rest from reference TRBV28 and TRBJ2-5 gives the full variable domain: DVKVTQSSRYLVKRTGEKVFLECVQDMDHENMFWYRQDPGLGLRLIYFSYDVKMKEKGDIPEGYSVSREKKERFSLILESASTNQTSMYLCASTGEAETQYFGPGTRLLVL.

V is TRBV28 and J is TRBJ1-1; TRBD1 aligns across 7 bases. Germline CDR1 reads MDHEN; CDR2 reads SYDVKM. The CDR3 extends over 14 amino acids. The J segment lost 4 bases and the V segment lost 6 bases, leaving 8 bases of the junction unmatched. The CDR3 is CASRPYQGVTEAFF. The CDR3 DNA follows: TGTGCCAGCAGACCCTATCAGGGGGTCACTGAAGCTTTCTTT.